Listed below are T cell receptor beta chains from one sample, sequenced in a study of T cells in narcolepsy. TCRdb's copy holds only in-frame clones and misses some; the assay was immunoSEQ multiplex PCR. The sample carries over 25,000 clones, 90% recorded once. Input material: CD45RA- memory CD4+ T cells from PBMCs. The receptors shown here come from a human donor with narcolepsy. Both conserved end residues are part of each CDR3. Fields, in order: CDR3 protein, V gene, J gene.

cdr3_aa: CASSVGTGTNTEAFF; v_call: TRBV9; j_call: TRBJ1-1
cdr3_aa: CASSLGRGSRTEAFF; v_call: TRBV5-1; j_call: TRBJ1-1
cdr3_aa: CANGDSRGSDEKLFF; v_call: TRBV6-4; j_call: TRBJ1-4
cdr3_aa: CASSDFKNNEQFF; v_call: TRBV6-4; j_call: TRBJ2-1
cdr3_aa: CAISGPTGANTGELFF; v_call: TRBV10-3; j_call: TRBJ2-2
cdr3_aa: CASSLTGESWYF; v_call: TRBV5-1; j_call: TRBJ2-7
cdr3_aa: CASSPRGLRELFF; v_call: TRBV21-1; j_call: TRBJ2-2
cdr3_aa: CASSLNAGQADQYF; v_call: TRBV5-4; j_call: TRBJ2-5
cdr3_aa: CASSLGFEGNEQFF; v_call: TRBV7-2; j_call: TRBJ2-1
cdr3_aa: CSVESYGFKYF; v_call: TRBV29-1; j_call: TRBJ2-7
cdr3_aa: CASSRNGGLAGETQYF; v_call: TRBV4-2; j_call: TRBJ2-5
cdr3_aa: CASSLTQGETQYF; v_call: TRBV4-1; j_call: TRBJ2-5
cdr3_aa: CASSTRRGSDIQYF; v_call: TRBV28; j_call: TRBJ2-4
cdr3_aa: CASSSQGTQYF; v_call: TRBV7-2; j_call: TRBJ2-3
cdr3_aa: CASSQDRLGGNEQFF; v_call: TRBV4-3; j_call: TRBJ2-1
cdr3_aa: CASREQGRGTDTQYF; v_call: TRBV28; j_call: TRBJ2-3
cdr3_aa: CAIARLAESYEQYF; v_call: TRBV10-3; j_call: TRBJ2-7
cdr3_aa: CAIGVPDGSYF; v_call: TRBV10-3; j_call: TRBJ2-7
cdr3_aa: CASGISGANVLTF; v_call: TRBV2; j_call: TRBJ2-6
cdr3_aa: CASSLAINYGYTF; v_call: TRBV7-9; j_call: TRBJ1-2
cdr3_aa: CASSSGTARPSTDTQYF; v_call: TRBV19; j_call: TRBJ2-3
cdr3_aa: CASRSRDRVGETQYF; v_call: TRBV6-1; j_call: TRBJ2-5
cdr3_aa: CASSLDPGGSGETQYF; v_call: TRBV5-4; j_call: TRBJ2-5
cdr3_aa: CSVLIDRRYEQYF; v_call: TRBV29-1; j_call: TRBJ2-7
cdr3_aa: CSVRKETQYF; v_call: TRBV29-1; j_call: TRBJ2-5
cdr3_aa: CASIRSGGDGYTF; v_call: TRBV19; j_call: TRBJ1-2
cdr3_aa: CASSKAAFRNTIYF; v_call: TRBV6-5; j_call: TRBJ1-3
cdr3_aa: CASSQARSGTNEKLFF; v_call: TRBV4-1; j_call: TRBJ1-4
cdr3_aa: CASSTGSVYHGQYF; v_call: TRBV6-5; j_call: TRBJ2-7
cdr3_aa: CASSAMDSVSYEQYF; v_call: TRBV6-1; j_call: TRBJ2-7
cdr3_aa: CASSVFSGGLQYF; v_call: TRBV9; j_call: TRBJ2-7
cdr3_aa: CASSPVTGAQHF; v_call: TRBV18; j_call: TRBJ1-5
cdr3_aa: CASSVNLGQTNYGYTF; v_call: TRBV19; j_call: TRBJ1-2
cdr3_aa: CATSRDRTGELFF; v_call: TRBV15; j_call: TRBJ2-2
cdr3_aa: CSVGDLDGAKLGYTF; v_call: TRBV29-1; j_call: TRBJ1-2
cdr3_aa: CASSLIGQGNNEQFF; v_call: TRBV28; j_call: TRBJ2-1